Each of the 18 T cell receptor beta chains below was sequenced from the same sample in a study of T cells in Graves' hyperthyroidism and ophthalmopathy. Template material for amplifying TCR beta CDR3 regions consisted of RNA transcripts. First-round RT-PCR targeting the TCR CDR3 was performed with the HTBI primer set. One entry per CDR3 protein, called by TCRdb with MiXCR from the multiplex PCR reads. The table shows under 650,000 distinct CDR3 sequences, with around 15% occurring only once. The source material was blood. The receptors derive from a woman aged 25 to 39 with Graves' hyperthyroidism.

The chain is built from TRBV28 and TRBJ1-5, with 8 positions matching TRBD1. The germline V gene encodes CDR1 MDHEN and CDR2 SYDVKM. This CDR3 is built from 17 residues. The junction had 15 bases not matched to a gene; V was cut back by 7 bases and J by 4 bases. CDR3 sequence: CASIKRTGRGANQPQHF. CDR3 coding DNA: TGTGCCAGCATCAAACGGACAGGGAGGGGGGCTAATCAGCCCCAGCATTTT.

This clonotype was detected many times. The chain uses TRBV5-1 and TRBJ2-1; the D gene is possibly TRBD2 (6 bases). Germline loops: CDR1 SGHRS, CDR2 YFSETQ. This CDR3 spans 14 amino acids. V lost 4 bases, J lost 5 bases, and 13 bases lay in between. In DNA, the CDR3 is TGCGCCAGCAGCAAGGGACTGTCTAACAATGAGCAGTTCTTC. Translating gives CASSKGLSNNEQFF.

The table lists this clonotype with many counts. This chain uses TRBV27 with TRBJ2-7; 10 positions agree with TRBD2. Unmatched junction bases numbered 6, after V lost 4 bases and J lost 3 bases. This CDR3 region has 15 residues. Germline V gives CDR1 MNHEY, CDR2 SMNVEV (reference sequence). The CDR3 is CASSSPASGSYEQYF. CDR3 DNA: TGTGCCAGCAGTTCCCCAGCTAGCGGGAGCTACGAGCAGTACTTC.

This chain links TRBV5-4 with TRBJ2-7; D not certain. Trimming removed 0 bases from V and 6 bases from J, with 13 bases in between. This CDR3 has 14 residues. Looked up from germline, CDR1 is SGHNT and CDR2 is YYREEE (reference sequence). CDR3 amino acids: CASSLEPRVGEQYF. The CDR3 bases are TGTGCCAGCAGCTTGGAACCTAGGGTTGGCGAGCAGTACTTC.

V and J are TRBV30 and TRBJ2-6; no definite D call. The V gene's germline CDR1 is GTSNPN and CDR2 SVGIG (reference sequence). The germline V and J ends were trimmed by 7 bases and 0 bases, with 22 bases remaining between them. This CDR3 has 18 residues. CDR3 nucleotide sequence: TGTGCCTCCCCGGCGGCTTCGGTGATCCCCTCTGGGGCCAACGTCCTGACTTTC. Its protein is CASPAASVIPSGANVLTF.

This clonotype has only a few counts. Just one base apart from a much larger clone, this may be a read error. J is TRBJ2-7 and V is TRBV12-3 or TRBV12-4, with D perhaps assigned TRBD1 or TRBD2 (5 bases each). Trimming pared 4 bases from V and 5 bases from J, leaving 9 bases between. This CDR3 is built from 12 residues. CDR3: CASSSGPDEQYF. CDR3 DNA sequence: TGTGCCAGCAGTTCGGGACCCGACGAGCAGTACTTC.

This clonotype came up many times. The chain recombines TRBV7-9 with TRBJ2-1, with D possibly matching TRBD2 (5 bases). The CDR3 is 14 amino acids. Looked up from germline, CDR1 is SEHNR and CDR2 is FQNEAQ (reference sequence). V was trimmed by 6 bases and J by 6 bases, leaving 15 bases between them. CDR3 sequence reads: CASSSTVTTNEQFF. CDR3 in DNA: TGTGCCAGCAGTTCTACTGTGACTACCAATGAGCAGTTCTTC.

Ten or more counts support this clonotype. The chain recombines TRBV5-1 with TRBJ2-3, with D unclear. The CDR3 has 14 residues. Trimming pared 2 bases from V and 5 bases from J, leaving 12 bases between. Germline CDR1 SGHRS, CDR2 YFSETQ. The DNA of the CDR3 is TGCGCCAGCAGCTTATTTAGGCGGCAAGATACGCAGTATTTT. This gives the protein CASSLFRRQDTQYF. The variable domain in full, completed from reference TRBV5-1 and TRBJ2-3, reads KAGVTQTPRYLIKTRGQQVTLSCSPISGHRSVSWYQQTPGQGLQFLFEYFSETQRNKGNFPGRFSGRQFSNSRSEMNVSTLELGDSALYLCASSLFRRQDTQYFGPGTRLTVL.

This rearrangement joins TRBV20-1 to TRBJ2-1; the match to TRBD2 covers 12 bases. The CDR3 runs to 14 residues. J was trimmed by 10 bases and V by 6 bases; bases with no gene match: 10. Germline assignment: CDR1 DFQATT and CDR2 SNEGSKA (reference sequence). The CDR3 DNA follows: TGCAGTGCGATACTAGCGGGAGGTTCAAGCGAGCAGTTCTTC. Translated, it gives CSAILAGGSSEQFF.

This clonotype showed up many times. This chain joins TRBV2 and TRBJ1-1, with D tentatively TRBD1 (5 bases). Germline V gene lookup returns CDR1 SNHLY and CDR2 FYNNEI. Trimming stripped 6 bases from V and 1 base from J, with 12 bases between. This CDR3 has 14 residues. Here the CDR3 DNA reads TGTGCCAGCAGGACGGGACCGGGGAACACTGAAGCTTTCTTT. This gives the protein CASRTGPGNTEAFF.

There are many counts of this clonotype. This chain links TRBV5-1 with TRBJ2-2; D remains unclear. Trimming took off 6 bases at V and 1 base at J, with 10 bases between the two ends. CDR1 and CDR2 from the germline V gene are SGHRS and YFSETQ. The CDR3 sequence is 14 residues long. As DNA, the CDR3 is TGCGCCAGCACCCGCCAGGAGAACACCGGGGAGCTGTTTTTT. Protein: CASTRQENTGELFF.

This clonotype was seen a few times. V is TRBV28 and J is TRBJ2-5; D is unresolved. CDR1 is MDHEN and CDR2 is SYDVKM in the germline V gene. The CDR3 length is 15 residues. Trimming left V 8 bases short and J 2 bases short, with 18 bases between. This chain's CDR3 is CASPDPKAHQETQYF. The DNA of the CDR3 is TGTGCCAGCCCGGATCCTAAGGCCCATCAAGAGACCCAGTACTTC.

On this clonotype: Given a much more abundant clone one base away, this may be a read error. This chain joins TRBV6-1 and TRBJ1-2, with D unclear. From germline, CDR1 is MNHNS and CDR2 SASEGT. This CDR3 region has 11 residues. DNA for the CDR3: TGTACCAGCAGTGCTACTAATGGCTACACCTTC. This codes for CTSSATNGYTF.

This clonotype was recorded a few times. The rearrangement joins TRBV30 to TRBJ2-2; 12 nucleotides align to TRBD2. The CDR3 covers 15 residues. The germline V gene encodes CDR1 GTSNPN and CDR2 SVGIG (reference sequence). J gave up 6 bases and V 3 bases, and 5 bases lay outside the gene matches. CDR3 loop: CAWRPPSGRAGELFF. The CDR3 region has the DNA TGTGCCTGGAGACCTCCTAGCGGGAGGGCCGGGGAGCTGTTTTTT.

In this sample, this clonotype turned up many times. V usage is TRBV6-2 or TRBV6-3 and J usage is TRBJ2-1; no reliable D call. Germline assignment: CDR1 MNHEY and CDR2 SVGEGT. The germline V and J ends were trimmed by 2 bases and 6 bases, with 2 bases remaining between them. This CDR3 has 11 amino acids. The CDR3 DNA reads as TGTGCCAGCAGTTACCCCAATGAGCAGTTCTTC. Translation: CASSYPNEQFF.

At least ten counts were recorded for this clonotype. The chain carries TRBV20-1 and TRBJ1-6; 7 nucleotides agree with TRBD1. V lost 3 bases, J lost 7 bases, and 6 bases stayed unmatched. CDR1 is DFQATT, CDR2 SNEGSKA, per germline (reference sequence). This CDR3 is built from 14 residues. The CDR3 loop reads CSARAGTDNSPLHF. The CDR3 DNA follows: TGCAGTGCTAGGGCCGGGACAGACAATTCACCCCTCCACTTT.

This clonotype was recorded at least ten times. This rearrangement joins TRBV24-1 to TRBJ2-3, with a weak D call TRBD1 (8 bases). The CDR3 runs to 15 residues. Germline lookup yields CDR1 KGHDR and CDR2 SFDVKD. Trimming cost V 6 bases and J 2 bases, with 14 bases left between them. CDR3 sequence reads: CATSQRDRPTDTQYF. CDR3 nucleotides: TGTGCCACCAGTCAGCGGGACAGGCCCACAGATACGCAGTATTTT.

As DNA, the CDR3 is TGTGCCAGCAGCTCCACAAGTGGTAGTATCGTGTATGAGCAGTTCTTC. It yields the protein CASSSTSGSIVYEQFF. The chain couples TRBV7-2 to TRBJ2-1; no reliable D call. The V end lost 4 bases, the J end lost 8 bases, and 21 bases lay between the germline ends. The CDR3 contains 16 residues. Germline V gene data show CDR1 as SGHTA and CDR2 as FQGNSA.